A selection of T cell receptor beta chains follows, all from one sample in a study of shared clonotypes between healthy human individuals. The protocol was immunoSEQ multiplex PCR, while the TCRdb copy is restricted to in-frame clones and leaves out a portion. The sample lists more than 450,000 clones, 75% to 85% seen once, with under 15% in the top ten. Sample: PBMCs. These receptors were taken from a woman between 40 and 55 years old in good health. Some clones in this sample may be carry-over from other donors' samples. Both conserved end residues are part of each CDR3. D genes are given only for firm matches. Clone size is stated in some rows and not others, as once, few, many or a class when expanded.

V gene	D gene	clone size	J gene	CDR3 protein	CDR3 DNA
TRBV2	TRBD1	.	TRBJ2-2	CASSEMTGAGELFF	TGTGCCAGCAGTGAAATGACAGGGGCCGGGGAGCTGTTTTTT
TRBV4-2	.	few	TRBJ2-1	CASSQDQASWRDEFF	TGTGCCAGCAGCCAAGATCAGGCAAGTTGGAGGGATGAGTTCTTC
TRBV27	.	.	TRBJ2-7	CASSLGVEYEQYF	TGTGCCAGCAGTTTAGGGGTCGAATACGAGCAGTACTTC
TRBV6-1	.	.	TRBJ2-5	CASSEGLNKGETQYF	TGTGCCAGCAGTGAAGGTCTGAACAAGGGGGAGACCCAGTACTTC
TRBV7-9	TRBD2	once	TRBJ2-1	CASSFGTSLRRDEQFF	TGTGCCAGCAGCTTTGGGACTAGCCTTAGACGCGATGAGCAGTTCTTC
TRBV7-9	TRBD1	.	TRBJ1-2	CASSWTGANYGYTF	TGTGCCAGCAGCTGGACAGGGGCTAACTATGGCTACACCTTC
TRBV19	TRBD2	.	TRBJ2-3	CASSPGGLAGGTQLTDTQYF	TGTGCCAGTAGTCCGGGGGGACTAGCGGGAGGGACCCAACTCACAGATACGCAGTATTTT
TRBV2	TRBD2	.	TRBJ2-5	CASIRSAGGLQETQYF	TGTGCCAGCATAAGGTCAGCGGGAGGTCTCCAAGAGACCCAGTACTTC
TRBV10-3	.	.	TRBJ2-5	CAISEQQETQYF	TGTGCCATCAGTGAGCAACAAGAGACCCAGTACTTC
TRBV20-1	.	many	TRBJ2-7	CSVGGWEQYF	TGCAGTGTTGGGGGGTGGGAGCAGTACTTC
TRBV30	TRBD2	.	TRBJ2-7	CAWNSGGAYEQYF	TGTGCCTGGAACTCGGGAGGTGCCTACGAGCAGTACTTC
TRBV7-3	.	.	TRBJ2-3	CASSSPGSAQYF	TGTGCCAGCAGCTCTCCGGGATCGGCGCAGTATTTT
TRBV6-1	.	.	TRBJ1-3	CASSEGFYSGNTIYF	TGTGCCAGCAGTGAGGGATTTTACTCTGGAAACACCATATATTTT
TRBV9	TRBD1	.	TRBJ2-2	CASSATGGTNTGELFF	TGTGCCAGCAGCGCCACAGGGGGAACGAACACCGGGGAGCTGTTTTTT
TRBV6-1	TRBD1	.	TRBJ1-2	CASSETGGILYGYTF	TGTGCCAGCAGTGAAACAGGGGGAATCCTCTATGGCTACACCTTC
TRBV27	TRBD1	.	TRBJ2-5	CASSLQGDGTQYF	TGTGCCAGCAGCCTACAGGGGGACGGGACCCAGTACTTC
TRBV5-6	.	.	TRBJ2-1	CASSPGPHLNNEQFF	TGTGCCAGCAGCCCGGGCCCTCACCTTAACAATGAGCAGTTCTTC
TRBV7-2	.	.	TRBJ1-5	CASSRTDQPQHF	TGTGCCAGCAGCCGGACTGATCAGCCCCAGCATTTT
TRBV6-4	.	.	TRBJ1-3	CASGWGLASGNTIYF	TGTGCCAGCGGTTGGGGGCTTGCCTCTGGAAACACCATATATTTT
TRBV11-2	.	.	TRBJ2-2	CASSPKGLTRRNTGELFF	TGTGCCAGCAGCCCCAAGGGGTTAACTAGAAGGAACACCGGGGAGCTGTTTTTT
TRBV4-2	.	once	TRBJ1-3	CASSQVGGADGNTIYF	TGTGCCAGCAGCCAAGTTGGGGGGGCTGATGGAAACACCATATATTTT
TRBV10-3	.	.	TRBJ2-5	CAISDGPQETQYF	TGTGCCATCAGTGATGGCCCCCAAGAGACCCAGTACTTC
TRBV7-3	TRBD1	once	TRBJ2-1	CASSLEGTVYNEQFF	TGTGCCAGCAGCCTCGAGGGGACAGTTTACAATGAGCAGTTCTTC
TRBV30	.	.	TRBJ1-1	CAWRGQNTEAFF	TGTGCCTGGAGAGGACAGAACACTGAAGCTTTCTTT
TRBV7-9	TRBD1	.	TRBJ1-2	CASRPKHPGQGADYGYTF	TGTGCCAGCAGGCCTAAACATCCGGGACAGGGGGCAGACTATGGCTACACCTTC
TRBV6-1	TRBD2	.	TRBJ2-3	CASSEGLAGGGTDTQYF	TGTGCCAGCAGTGAAGGACTAGCGGGAGGCGGGACAGATACGCAGTATTTT
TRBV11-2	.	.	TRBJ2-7	CASSLSAGEGYEQYF	TGTGCCAGCAGCTTATCGGCCGGGGAAGGGTACGAGCAGTACTTC
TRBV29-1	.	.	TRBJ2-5	CSVEVLQDRGRTSEFQETQYF	TGCAGCGTTGAAGTCCTGCAGGACAGGGGCCGGACTAGCGAGTTCCAAGAGACCCAGTACTTC
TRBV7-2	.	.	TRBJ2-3	CASSLGQPSTDTQYF	TGTGCCAGCAGCTTAGGACAGCCCAGCACAGATACGCAGTATTTT
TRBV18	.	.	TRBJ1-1	CASSPAGPQMTEAFF	TGTGCCAGCTCACCCGCTGGGCCTCAGATGACTGAAGCTTTCTTT
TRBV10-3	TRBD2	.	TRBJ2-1	CAISESRIWREEYNEQFF	TGTGCCATCAGTGAGTCGAGAATATGGCGGGAGGAGTACAATGAGCAGTTCTTC
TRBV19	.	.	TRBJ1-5	CASRQGGGYGGNQPQHF	TGTGCCAGTCGGCAGGGAGGAGGGTACGGCGGCAATCAGCCCCAGCATTTT
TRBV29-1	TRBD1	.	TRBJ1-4	CSVLDRARNEKLFF	TGCAGCGTTTTGGACAGGGCCCGTAATGAAAAACTGTTTTTT
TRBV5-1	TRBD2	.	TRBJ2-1	CASSFSGRAYNEQFF	TGCGCCAGCAGCTTTAGCGGGAGGGCCTACAATGAGCAGTTCTTC
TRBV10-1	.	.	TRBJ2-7	CASSKGMVGDEQYF	TGCGCCAGCAGTAAAGGGATGGTAGGTGACGAGCAGTACTTC
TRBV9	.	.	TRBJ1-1	CASSVEPQENTEAFF	TGTGCCAGCAGCGTAGAGCCTCAGGAGAACACTGAAGCTTTCTTT
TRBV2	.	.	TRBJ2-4	CASSEGAGTINIQYF	TGTGCCAGCAGTGAAGGGGCAGGGACAATAAACATTCAGTACTTC
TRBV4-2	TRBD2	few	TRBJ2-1	CASSQEGAGGPSDEQFF	TGTGCCAGCAGCCAAGAAGGGGCGGGAGGGCCCTCGGATGAGCAGTTCTTC
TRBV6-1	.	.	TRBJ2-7	CASSAGLLYEQYF	TGTGCCAGCAGTGCGGGCCTCCTCTACGAGCAGTACTTC
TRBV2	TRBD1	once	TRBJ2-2	CASSVRDSTNTGELFF	TGTGCCAGCAGTGTCCGGGACAGTACGAACACCGGGGAGCTGTTTTTT
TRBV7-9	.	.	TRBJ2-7	CASSLINYEQYF	TGTGCCAGCAGCCTCATCAACTACGAGCAGTACTTC
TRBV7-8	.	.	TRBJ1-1	CASSLTALGEAFF	TGTGCCAGCAGCTTAACGGCACTCGGTGAAGCTTTCTTT
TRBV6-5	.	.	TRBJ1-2	CASSYPASGGYTF	TGTGCCAGCAGTTACCCGGCCAGTGGCGGCTACACCTTC
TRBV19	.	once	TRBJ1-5	CASKDRDNQPQHF	TGTGCCAGTAAGGACCGCGACAATCAGCCCCAGCATTTT
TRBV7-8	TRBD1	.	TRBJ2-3	CASSLARQGADTQYF	TGTGCCAGCAGCTTAGCGCGACAGGGGGCAGATACGCAGTATTTT
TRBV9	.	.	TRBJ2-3	CASSVEGSTDTQYF	TGTGCCAGCAGCGTAGAGGGGAGCACAGATACGCAGTATTTT
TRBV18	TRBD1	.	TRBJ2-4	CASSRGQGNNIQYF	TGTGCCAGCTCACGAGGACAGGGGAACAACATTCAGTACTTC
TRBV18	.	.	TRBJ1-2	CASSEDSNYGYTF	TGTGCCAGCTCAGAGGACAGTAACTATGGCTACACCTTC
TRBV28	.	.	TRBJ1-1	CASSPARGGMAEAFF	TGTGCCAGCAGTCCCGCCCGGGGTGGGATGGCTGAAGCTTTCTTT
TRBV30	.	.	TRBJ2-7	CAWGGGGYEQYF	TGTGCCTGGGGAGGAGGAGGCTACGAGCAGTACTTC
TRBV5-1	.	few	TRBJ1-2	CASSFPDRSYGYTF	TGCGCCAGCAGCTTCCCCGACAGAAGCTATGGCTACACCTTC